This T cell receptor (beta chain) was recovered during a study of identical twins. Regarding the study as a whole: Fewer insertions marked abundant cord blood beta clonotypes; young adult naive trended weakly, memory not at all.

This CDR3 is 11 amino acids long. Each CDR3 protein gets one entry after TCRdb re-called the 5' RACE reads with MiXCR. The table lists about 240,000 distinct CDR3 sequences, roughly 13% of them singletons. At least ten counts were recorded for this clonotype. Its target is unknown. Another study also made use of these data, one on yellow fever vaccine responses in identical twins.

The chain is built from TRBV21-1 and TRBJ1-6. TRBV21-1 is annotated as a pseudogene. The sequence was obtained from a woman aged 18-29 years in good health. The sequencing sample was made of memory (CD45RO+) T cells sorted from blood. CDR3 in amino acids: CASSNYSPLHF. DNA for the CDR3: TGTGCCAGCAGCAACTATTCACCCCTCCACTTT.